One T cell receptor beta chain is described in this entry. Clones were read by immunoSEQ multiplex PCR, and TCRdb kept only the in-frame ones, dropping some. The sample records around 150,000 clones, about 94% being singletons. The data belong to a study of control samples from healthy donors and cancer patients. The germline CDR1 and CDR2 sequences are MNHNS and SASEGT. The V end was cut by 2 bases, the J end by 3 bases, with 11 bases between. CDR3 length: 15 amino acids. This chain connects TRBV6-1 to TRBJ2-4; maybe TRBD2 (6 bases). The material sequenced was blood. The TCR comes from a woman aged 40-49 years in good health. The CDR3 DNA follows: TGTGCCAGCAGTGAACGGAGGGTTGGCAAAAACATTCAGTACTTC. Translation gives CASSERRVGKNIQYF.